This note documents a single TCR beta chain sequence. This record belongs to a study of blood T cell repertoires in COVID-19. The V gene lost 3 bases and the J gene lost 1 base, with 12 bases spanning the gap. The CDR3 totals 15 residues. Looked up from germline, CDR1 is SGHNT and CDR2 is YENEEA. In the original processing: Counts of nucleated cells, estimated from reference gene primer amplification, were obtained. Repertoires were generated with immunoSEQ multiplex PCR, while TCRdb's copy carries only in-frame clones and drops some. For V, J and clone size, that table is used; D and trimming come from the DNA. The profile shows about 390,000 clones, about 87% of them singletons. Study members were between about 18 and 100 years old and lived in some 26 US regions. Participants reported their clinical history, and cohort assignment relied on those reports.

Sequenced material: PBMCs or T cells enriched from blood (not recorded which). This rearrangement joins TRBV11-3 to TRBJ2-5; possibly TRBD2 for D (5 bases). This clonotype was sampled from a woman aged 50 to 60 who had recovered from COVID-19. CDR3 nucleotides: TGTGCCAGCAGCTTCGAGCGGAAAGCCCAAGAGACCCAGTACTTC. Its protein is CASSFERKAQETQYF. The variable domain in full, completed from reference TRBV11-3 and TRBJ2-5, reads EAGVVQSPRYKIIEKKQPVAFWCNPISGHNTLYWYLQNLGQGPELLIRYENEEAVDDSQLPKDRFSAERLKGVDSTLKIQPAELGDSAVYLCASSFERKAQETQYFGPGTRLLVL.